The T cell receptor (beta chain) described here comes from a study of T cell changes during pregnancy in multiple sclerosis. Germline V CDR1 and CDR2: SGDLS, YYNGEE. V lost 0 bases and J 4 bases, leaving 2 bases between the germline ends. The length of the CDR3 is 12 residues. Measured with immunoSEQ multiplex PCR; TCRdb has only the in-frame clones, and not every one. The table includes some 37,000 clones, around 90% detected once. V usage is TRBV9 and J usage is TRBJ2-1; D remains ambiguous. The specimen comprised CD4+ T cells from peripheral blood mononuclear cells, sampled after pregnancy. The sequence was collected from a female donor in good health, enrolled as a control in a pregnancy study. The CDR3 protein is CASSVAYNEQFF. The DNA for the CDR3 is TGTGCCAGCAGCGTAGCGTACAATGAGCAGTTCTTC.